Given below is one T cell receptor (beta chain) in context. Its antigen remains unidentified. The data derive from a study of human T cells and chemical hapten exposure. Study outcomes and limitations: Alopecia in all donors means immunity may differ from healthy individuals.

Time point indicated: patch test 1, 2 weeks after DPC sensitization. Treatment reported: therapeutic diphenylcyclopropenone sensitization with weekly scalp DPC. Individual cDNA molecules had unique molecular identifiers attached to them by the library. Each CDR3 protein gets one entry after TCRdb re-called the RACE reads with MiXCR. The table includes some 91,000 distinct CDR3 sequences, around 12% detected once. There are 14 residues in the CDR3. V shed 6 bases, J shed 1 base, and the junction held 2 bases outside the gene matches. Per germline, CDR1 MDHEN and CDR2 SYDVKM. This sequence joins TRBV28 and TRBJ1-5, with 8 positions matching TRBD1. The receptor's source is a woman in her thirties or forties with alopecia areata. Some clones in this sample may be carry-over from other donors' samples. Sequenced here: whole blood, sampled in connection with sensitization to the hapten diphenylcyclopropenone (DPC). In nucleotides, the CDR3 is TGTGCCAGCAGAGCAGGGGGCAGCAATCAGCCCCAGCATTTT. It encodes CASRAGGSNQPQHF.